These 27 T cell receptor beta chains were all obtained from the same sample, sequenced in a study of cytomegalovirus exposure and HLA in healthy donors. The PCR used 60 Vbeta and 13 Jbeta primers. Sequencing used immunoSEQ multiplex PCR; TCRdb keeps in-frame clones, though not all of them. This table holds some 180,000 clones, around 82% found once. Sequenced material: PBMCs. These receptor sequences come from a woman in her 30s in good health and CMV-seropositive.

The genes are TRBV7-9 and TRBJ2-2; D possibly corresponds to TRBD2 (6 bases). Germline CDR1 reads SEHNR; CDR2 reads FQNEAQ (reference sequence). Trimming removed 5 bases at V and 8 bases at J, with 15 bases between. There are 14 residues in the CDR3. The CDR3 sequence: CASSRGLRPGELFF. The CDR3 region has the DNA TGTGCCAGCAGCCGGGGACTCCGCCCGGGGGAGCTGTTTTTT. Variable domain in full (rest from reference TRBV7-9 and TRBJ2-2): DTGVSQNPRHKITKRGQNVTFRCDPISEHNRLYWYRQTLGQGPEFLTYFQNEAQLEKSRLLSDRFSAERPKGSFSTLEIQRTEQGDSAMYLCASSRGLRPGELFFGEGSRLTVL.

The rearrangement uses TRBV6-6 and TRBJ2-7, with a possible D match to TRBD1 (5 bases). The V and J ends lost 2 bases and 6 bases respectively, with 11 bases between them. Germline CDR1 MNHNY, CDR2 SVGAGI (reference sequence). The CDR3 has 13 amino acids. This chain's CDR3 is CASSYDPQGEQYF. The CDR3 DNA is TGTGCCAGCAGTTACGACCCCCAGGGCGAGCAGTACTTC.

In its sample, this clone was seen a few times. V and J are TRBV30 and TRBJ2-2; 10 nucleotides agree with TRBD1. V lost 3 bases and J lost 5; bases outside the gene matches: 12. This CDR3 region has 17 residues. Per germline, CDR1 GTSNPN and CDR2 SVGIG (reference sequence). The CDR3: CAWSRSRTGGRTGELFF. The DNA for the CDR3 is TGTGCCTGGAGCCGTTCCCGGACAGGGGGGCGAACCGGGGAGCTGTTTTTT.

In its sample, this clone was seen a few times. The chain recombines TRBV21-1 with TRBJ1-2; the table gives TRBD1 as D, unverified against the DNA. TRBV21-1 is a pseudogene. The CDR3 totals 14 residues. CDR3 coding DNA: TGTGCCAGCTGCCTGACAGGAGCGATTTATGGCTACACCTTC. This codes for CASCLTGAIYGYTF.

This rearrangement joins TRBV5-4 to TRBJ1-2, with D tentatively TRBD1 (6 bases). The V gene's germline CDR1 is SGHNT and CDR2 YYREEE (reference sequence). The V and J ends lost 1 base and 8 bases respectively, with 12 bases between them. The CDR3 totals 13 residues. The CDR3 here is CASSLQPGVGYTF. For the CDR3, the DNA is TGTGCCAGCAGCTTGCAACCAGGGGTCGGCTACACCTTC.

The V gene is TRBV7-2, the J gene TRBJ2-3, with TRBD2 identical over 13 bases. The CDR3 runs to 17 residues. The J segment lost 5 bases and the V segment lost 5 bases, leaving 10 bases of the junction unmatched. The V gene's germline CDR1 is SGHTA and CDR2 FQGNSA. In nucleotides, the CDR3 is TGTGCCAGCAGCCCCCAAACTAGCGGGGGGGCCTTAGATACGCAGTATTTT. This gives the protein CASSPQTSGGALDTQYF.

The chain combines TRBV9 with TRBJ2-4; 8 bases are shared with TRBD2. V was pared by 3 bases and J by 0 bases, with 8 bases of the junction left unmatched. Germline V lookup: CDR1 SGDLS, CDR2 YYNGEE. CDR3 size: 17 residues. The CDR3 region is CASSAHGGELAKNIQYF. The CDR3 bases are TGTGCCAGCAGCGCCCACGGGGGGGAACTAGCCAAAAACATTCAGTACTTC.

The chain is built from TRBV9 and TRBJ2-1; 9 bases agree with TRBD2. V was clipped by 0 bases and J by 9 bases; unmatched bases: 7. Per the germline V gene, CDR1 is SGDLS and CDR2 is YYNGEE. The CDR3 consists of 15 residues. This CDR3 reads CASSVGASGMGEQFF. CDR3 coding DNA: TGTGCCAGCAGCGTAGGGGCTAGCGGGATGGGTGAGCAGTTCTTC.

Turning to this clone: A much larger clonotype is one base distant, so this may be a read error. V usage is TRBV27 and J usage is TRBJ2-1, with D maybe TRBD1 (5 bases). The CDR3 consists of 14 residues. From germline, CDR1 is MNHEY and CDR2 SMNVEV (reference sequence). V lost 5 bases to trimming and J lost 0 bases, with 8 bases between them. Here the CDR3 reads CASSRQRSYNEQFF. The CDR3, as DNA: TGTGCCAGCAGTCGACAGCGCTCCTACAATGAGCAGTTCTTC.

V gene TRBV7-9 combines with J gene TRBJ1-5, with D possibly matching TRBD1 (6 bases). V lost 5 bases to trimming and J lost 5 bases, with 19 bases between them. Germline-derived CDR1 and CDR2 are SEHNR and FQNEAQ (reference sequence). This CDR3 is 16 amino acids long. The DNA for the CDR3 is TGTGCCAGCAGCACCTCCGGGACGGGGGGCGATCAGCCCCAGCATTTT. Translated, it gives CASSTSGTGGDQPQHF.

This chain uses TRBV28 with TRBJ2-7; possibly TRBD1 for D (8 bases). V dropped 6 bases and J dropped 2 bases, with 20 bases sitting between them. The germline V gene encodes CDR1 MDHEN and CDR2 SYDVKM. This CDR3 has 16 amino acids. CDR3 sequence: CASRGHRGGNPYEQYF. Here the CDR3 DNA reads TGTGCCAGCAGGGGTCACAGGGGGGGAAACCCCTACGAGCAGTACTTC.

The chain has TRBV6-5 and TRBJ1-2; D may be TRBD1 (6 bases). V was pared by 2 bases and J by 6 bases, with 10 bases between. CDR1 is MNHEY, CDR2 SVGAGI, per germline. The CDR3 is 13 residues long. This CDR3 reads CASSYGAGDGYTF. CDR3 DNA sequence: TGTGCCAGCAGTTACGGGGCAGGGGATGGCTACACCTTC.

The V and J genes are TRBV11-3 and TRBJ1-3; D unclear. Trimming removed 0 bases from V and 5 bases from J, with 8 bases in between. The CDR3 spans 14 residues. Germline V gene sequence: CDR1 SGHNT, CDR2 YENEEA. CDR3 bases: TGTGCCAGCAGCTTAGATATTGGCAGAAACACCATATATTTT. Translated, it gives CASSLDIGRNTIYF.

Only one count was recorded for this clone. In DNA, the CDR3 is TGCGCCAGCAGCCAACAGGGGGCGGTTAGTAATTCACCCCTCCACTTT. This codes for CASSQQGAVSNSPLHF. The chain carries TRBV5-1 and TRBJ1-6; 9 bases are shared with TRBD1. Germline values: CDR1 SGHRS, CDR2 YFSETQ. The V gene end was trimmed by 4 bases and the J gene end by 6 bases; junction bases not matched to a gene: 8. The CDR3 sequence is 16 residues long.

The rearrangement links TRBV18 to TRBJ1-5; D unresolved. The CDR3 has 20 amino acids. In germline, CDR1 is KGHSH, CDR2 LQKENI. Deletions cut 6 bases from V and 2 bases from J, with 29 bases between. The CDR3 sequence is CASSLEPGRAPRGGNQPQHF. In nucleotides, the CDR3 is TGTGCCAGCTCCCTCGAACCCGGTAGGGCACCCCGCGGGGGCAATCAGCCCCAGCATTTT.

The chain is built from TRBV28 and TRBJ2-3; 8 bases agree with TRBD1. This CDR3 spans 17 amino acids. V was clipped by 6 bases and J by 6 bases; unmatched bases: 17. Germline V CDR1 and CDR2: MDHEN, SYDVKM. The CDR3 DNA follows: TGTGCCAGCAGGGGGTCGACAGGGGAGCCCGCTGGGGATACGCAGTATTTT. It encodes CASRGSTGEPAGDTQYF.

This clone has only one observation. The genes are TRBV6-5 and TRBJ1-1; 7 nucleotides line up with TRBD1. V dropped 5 bases and J dropped 7; count of bases not matched to a gene: 1. The CDR3 sequence is 11 residues long. Germline CDR1 MNHEY, CDR2 SVGAGI. The CDR3 nucleotides are TGTGCCAGCAGTAGACAGGGTGAAGCTTTCTTT. Protein sequence: CASSRQGEAFF.

This chain uses TRBV4-2 with TRBJ1-2; D perhaps matches TRBD1 (5 bases). Trimming removed 0 bases at V and 8 bases at J, with 13 bases between. The CDR3 length is 14 residues. Germline-derived CDR1 and CDR2 are LGHNA and YNFKEQ. CDR3 sequence reads: CASSQDLPGGGYTF. The CDR3 DNA follows: TGTGCCAGCAGCCAAGATTTGCCCGGGGGGGGCTACACCTTC.

The V gene is TRBV4-1, the J gene TRBJ2-7; weak D call: TRBD2 (6 bases). The germline V gene has CDR1 MGHRA and CDR2 YSYEKL. Trimming left V 1 base short and J 2 bases short, with 9 bases between. This CDR3 contains 14 residues. This chain's CDR3 is CASSQVGLPYEQYF. The CDR3 DNA sequence: TGCGCCAGCAGCCAAGTGGGACTCCCCTACGAGCAGTACTTC.

The rearrangement joins TRBV6-5 to TRBJ2-2, with no clear D. The CDR3 has 15 residues. Germline V gene data show CDR1 as MNHEY and CDR2 as SVGAGI. Trimming stripped 0 bases from V and 1 base from J, with 6 bases between. The CDR3 is CASSYSGENTGELFF. CDR3 DNA: TGTGCCAGCAGTTACTCCGGAGAGAACACCGGGGAGCTGTTTTTT.

The J gene is TRBJ2-7, the V gene TRBV14; D not certain. CDR1 and CDR2 from the germline V gene are SGHDN and FVKESK. Trimming took off 1 base at V and 9 bases at J, with 7 bases between the two ends. The CDR3 is 11 amino acids. The CDR3 DNA reads TGTGCCAGCAGCCAAGTCGGTGTGCAGTACTTC. Its translation is CASSQVGVQYF.

This chain joins TRBV28 and TRBJ1-1, with TRBD1 identical over 8 bases. Germline trimming cut 3 bases from V and 10 bases from J; bases unmatched to any gene: 7. The V gene's germline CDR1 is MDHEN and CDR2 SYDVKM. This CDR3 has 13 amino acids. The CDR3 reads CASSFSYTGGAFF. For the CDR3, the DNA is TGTGCCAGCAGTTTCTCCTATACAGGGGGAGCTTTCTTT. Full variable domain (remainder filled in from reference TRBV28 and TRBJ1-1): DVKVTQSSRYLVKRTGEKVFLECVQDMDHENMFWYRQDPGLGLRLIYFSYDVKMKEKGDIPEGYSVSREKKERFSLILESASTNQTSMYLCASSFSYTGGAFFGQGTRLTVV.

This chain connects TRBV5-4 to TRBJ2-1; D possibly corresponds to TRBD1 (5 bases). V was pared by 4 bases and J by 7 bases, with 9 bases between. CDR1 and CDR2 (germline): SGHNT, YYREEE (reference sequence). The CDR3 length is 12 residues. This chain's CDR3 is CASSTQGNEQFF. CDR3 bases: TGTGCCAGCAGCACCCAGGGTAATGAGCAGTTCTTC.

The table lists this clone with a few counts. V and J are TRBV7-9 and TRBJ2-4; 7 bases align to TRBD2. V lost 3 bases and J lost 7; bases outside the gene matches: 6. The CDR3 consists of 14 residues. Per germline, CDR1 SEHNR and CDR2 FQNEAQ (reference sequence). In DNA form, the CDR3 reads TGTGCCAGCAGCTTGACAAGGGGAGGGAACATTCAGTACTTC. Translated, it gives CASSLTRGGNIQYF. Based on the CDR3 plus reference TRBV7-9 and TRBJ2-4, the full variable domain is DTGVSQNPRHKITKRGQNVTFRCDPISEHNRLYWYRQTLGQGPEFLTYFQNEAQLEKSRLLSDRFSAERPKGSFSTLEIQRTEQGDSAMYLCASSLTRGGNIQYFGAGTRLSVL.

The rearrangement links TRBV25-1 to TRBJ1-6; D call uncertain. CDR1 is MGHDK and CDR2 is SYGVNS in the germline V gene. CDR3 length equals 14 residues. V shed 6 bases and J shed 4 bases, with 10 bases lying between them. The CDR3 coding sequence is TGTGCCAGCAGAAGAGTGCATTATAATTCACCCCTCCACTTT. Translating it yields CASRRVHYNSPLHF. Full variable domain (remainder filled in from reference TRBV25-1 and TRBJ1-6): EADIYQTPRYLVIGTGKKITLECSQTMGHDKMYWYQQDPGMELHLIHYSYGVNSTEKGDLSSESTVSRIRTEHFPLTLESARPSHTSQYLCASRRVHYNSPLHFGNGTRLTVT.

A remark on this clone: The sample holds other DNA sequences that translate to the same CDR3. The chain joins TRBV11-3 to TRBJ2-7, with 8 nucleotides matching TRBD1. Germline CDR1 is SGHNT and CDR2 is YENEEA. J was trimmed by 1 base and V by 1 base; bases with no gene match: 3. The CDR3 is 15 amino acids. CDR3 residues: CASSLVGTGSYEQYF. In nucleotides, the CDR3 is TGTGCCAGCAGCTTAGTAGGGACAGGTTCCTACGAGCAGTACTTC.

V is TRBV28 and J is TRBJ2-3; the D gene is possibly TRBD2 (5 bases). With 11 bases removed from V and 0 bases from J, the gap between germline ends came to 15 bases. CDR3 length: 14 amino acids. Germline CDR1 and CDR2: MDHEN and SYDVKM. The CDR3 loop is CACGAGPSTDTQYF. In DNA form, the CDR3 reads TGTGCCTGCGGTGCGGGTCCTAGCACAGATACGCAGTATTTT.